This TCR beta chain was recovered during a study of T cell repertoires in cytomegalovirus infection (dated by TCRdb to about 2019). With regard to the full study: Donor HLA type was relevant to the analysis, because carriage of CMV infection together with the matching HLA type was indicated by public TCR beta signatures.

The sequencer was an Illumina HiSeq 1500. Using fastp trimming at Q25 and MiXCR clonotype assembly, TCRdb reanalyzed the public sequencing data and kept in-frame beta chains. Identical CDR3 proteins give one entry, which carries the most common genes and DNA. For this sample the table gives some 350,000 distinct CDR3 sequences, of which around a sixth were detected only once. Clones ranked in the top ten supply 7.5% to 9.5% of the sample. The paper as a whole reports these results and caveats: The ex vivo response was dominated by HLA-C-restricted CMV-specific TCR beta clonotypes, and the single most frequent clonotype in two of eight donors was supplied by these HLA-C-restricted clonotypes. Carriers of CMV infection plus the relevant HLA type were discriminated by the cumulative frequency of public TCR beta family members in the study cohort and in an independent approximately 350-donor cohort.

Trimming takes 6 bases off V and 4 bases off J; junction bases not matched to a gene: 4. CDR3 length: 14 amino acids, cysteine to phenylalanine. The sequence is cut down to CDR3 DNA, 42 bases in frame from base 1. This clonotype was counted at least ten times. The antigen it binds to is not known. Base quality data are lacking; no much larger clone is found one base away. Sequences were obtained from PBMCs. The V and J segments used are TRBV12-3 or TRBV12-4 and TRBJ2-1, and 9 junction bases match TRBD1. This receptor was taken from a human donor in good health (CMV status not recorded). Some clones in this sample may be carry-over from other donors' samples. CDR3 protein: CASSRGTGYNEQFF. In nucleotide form, the sequence is TGTGCCAGCAGCCGCGGGACAGGGTACAATGAGCAGTTCTTC.